This T cell receptor (beta chain) was recovered during a study of T cell responses to AZD1222 COVID-19 vaccine. Clones were read by immunoSEQ multiplex PCR, and TCRdb kept only the in-frame ones, dropping some. The repertoire includes about 180,000 clones, roughly 88% of them detected once, and around 7.9% sits in the top ten. Trimming stripped 7 bases from V and 1 base from J, with 12 bases between. The CDR3 extends over 14 amino acids. Germline assignment: CDR1 MNHEY and CDR2 SVGAGI. The chain combines TRBV6-5 with TRBJ2-3; perhaps TRBD2 as D (6 bases). The material was peripheral blood, obtained on day 0 of AZD1222 vaccination. The receptor's source is an adult in good health. In DNA form, the CDR3 reads TGTGCCAGCATGGAGCCGGGGGGCACAGATACGCAGTATTTT. The encoded protein is CASMEPGGTDTQYF.